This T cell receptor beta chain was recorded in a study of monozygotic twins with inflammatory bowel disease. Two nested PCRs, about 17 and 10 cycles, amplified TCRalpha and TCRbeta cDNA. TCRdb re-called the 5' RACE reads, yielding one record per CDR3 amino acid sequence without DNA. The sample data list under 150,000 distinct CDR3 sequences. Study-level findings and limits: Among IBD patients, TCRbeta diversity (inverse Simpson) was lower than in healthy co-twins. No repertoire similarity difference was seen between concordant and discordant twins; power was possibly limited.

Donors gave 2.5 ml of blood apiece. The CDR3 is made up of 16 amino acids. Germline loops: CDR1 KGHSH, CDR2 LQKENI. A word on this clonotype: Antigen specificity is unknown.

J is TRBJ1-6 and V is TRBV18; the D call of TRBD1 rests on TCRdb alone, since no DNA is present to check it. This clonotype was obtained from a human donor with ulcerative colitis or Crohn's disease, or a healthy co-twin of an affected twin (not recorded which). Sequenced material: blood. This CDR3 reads CASSPYDTGSNSPLHF.